One and the same sample provided the 22 T cell receptor beta chains below, sequenced in a study of beta chain features in type 1 diabetes. Expressed TCRB transcripts were sequenced after all isolated RNA was converted to cDNA. TCRdb keeps only in-frame clones here, not all; method: immunoSEQ multiplex PCR. This sample has 120,000 to 150,000 clones; roughly 10% occur once, and the top ten carry less than 0.85%. Sequenced: central memory CD4+ T cells from blood. The receptors were sampled from a woman in her thirties or forties in good health.

A few counts support this clone. The chain has TRBV7-6 and TRBJ2-3; 11 nucleotides agree with TRBD2. Losses at the gene ends were 0 bases for V and 5 bases for J; bases not matched to a gene: 7. The CDR3 has 17 residues. CDR1 is SGHVS, CDR2 FNYEAQ, per germline. CDR3 residues: CASSLATTSGSRDTQYF. In DNA form, the CDR3 reads TGTGCCAGCAGCTTAGCGACAACTAGCGGGAGCCGAGATACGCAGTATTTT. The full variable domain, completed using reference TRBV7-6 and TRBJ2-3, is GAGVSQSPRYKVTKRGQDVALRCDPISGHVSLYWYRQALGQGPEFLTYFNYEAQQDKSGLPNDRFSAERPEGSISTLTIQRTEQRDSAMYRCASSLATTSGSRDTQYFGPGTRLTVL.

This clone was counted between two and nine times. This rearrangement joins TRBV25-1 to TRBJ2-3; D possibly corresponds to TRBD1 (5 bases). The CDR3 contains 17 residues. CDR1 is MGHDK, CDR2 SYGVNS, per germline. V was clipped by 4 bases and J by 2 bases, with 19 bases between them. CDR3 residues: CASSAPAQGSYTDTQYF. CDR3 DNA sequence: TGTGCCAGCAGTGCCCCCGCGCAGGGTTCGTACACAGATACGCAGTATTTT.

This chain joins TRBV5-6 and TRBJ1-1, with D unresolved. Germline CDR1 is SGHDT and CDR2 is YYEEEE. The CDR3 is made up of 13 amino acids. Trimming removed 0 bases at V and 8 bases at J, with 11 bases between. This chain's CDR3 is CASSLGQAAEAFF. In nucleotides, the CDR3 is TGTGCCAGCAGCTTGGGCCAGGCCGCGGAAGCTTTCTTT. The full variable domain, rest sourced from reference TRBV5-6 and TRBJ1-1, is DAGVTQSPTHLIKTRGQQVTLRCSPKSGHDTVSWYQQALGQGPQFIFQYYEEEERQRGNFPDRFSGHQFPNYSSELNVNALLLGDSALYLCASSLGQAAEAFFGQGTRLTVV.

This chain uses TRBV7-2 with TRBJ2-7; possibly TRBD1 for D (5 bases). The CDR3 covers 14 residues. The V end lost 1 base, the J end lost 1 base, and 8 bases lay between the germline ends. Germline CDR1 SGHTA, CDR2 FQGNSA. CDR3: CASSLGRASYEQYF. CDR3 sequence (DNA): TGTGCCAGCAGCTTAGGCAGGGCTTCCTACGAGCAGTACTTC.

The J gene is TRBJ2-1, the V gene TRBV2, with D maybe TRBD1 (6 bases). V was cut by 6 bases and J by 7 bases, with 13 bases left in between. The CDR3 has 13 amino acids. In germline, CDR1 is SNHLY, CDR2 FYNNEI. The CDR3 spells CASRKQGGNEQFF. The CDR3 nucleotides read TGTGCCAGCAGAAAACAGGGTGGGAATGAGCAGTTCTTC. Drawing the rest from reference TRBV2 and TRBJ2-1, the complete variable domain is EPEVTQTPSHQVTQMGQEVILRCVPISNHLYFYWYRQILGQKVEFLVSFYNNEISEKSEIFDDQFSVERPDGSNFTLKIRSTKLEDSAMYFCASRKQGGNEQFFGPGTRLTVL.

The chain couples TRBV18 to TRBJ2-7; tentatively, D is TRBD2 (5 bases). This CDR3 is 12 amino acids long. The V and J ends lost 3 bases and 6 bases respectively, with 9 bases between them. Per the germline V gene, CDR1 is KGHSH and CDR2 is LQKENI. CDR3 protein: CASSPQEGEQYF. Here the CDR3 DNA reads TGTGCCAGCTCACCGCAAGAGGGCGAGCAGTACTTC.

This clone occurred many times. The rearrangement uses TRBV11-2 and TRBJ2-6; tentatively, D is TRBD2 (5 bases). Germline V gene sequence: CDR1 SGHAT, CDR2 FQNNGV. V was clipped by 4 bases and J by 3 bases, with 10 bases between them. The CDR3 extends over 15 amino acids. The CDR3: CASSSLRDGANVLTF. The CDR3 DNA follows: TGTGCCAGCAGCTCCCTGAGGGATGGGGCCAACGTCCTGACTTTC.

V and J are TRBV7-2 and TRBJ1-1; no reliable D call. V was cut by 2 bases and J by 1 base, with 8 bases left in between. The CDR3 has 14 amino acids. Germline-derived CDR1 and CDR2 are SGHTA and FQGNSA. The CDR3 DNA reads TGTGCCAGCAGCTTATTGATGGCGAACACTGAAGCTTTCTTT. Translated, it gives CASSLLMANTEAFF.

The chain recombines TRBV4-2 with TRBJ1-6, with D tentatively TRBD1 (6 bases). The CDR3 extends over 16 amino acids. The germline V and J ends were trimmed by 0 bases and 7 bases, with 13 bases remaining between them. The germline V gene encodes CDR1 LGHNA and CDR2 YNFKEQ. This chain's CDR3 is CASSQDLGQGNSPLHF. In DNA form, the CDR3 reads TGTGCCAGCAGCCAAGATTTGGGGCAGGGGAATTCACCCCTCCACTTT.

This chain connects TRBV11-2 to TRBJ1-4, with 8 bases aligning to TRBD1. V trimming: 6 bases; J trimming: 10 bases; junction bases outside the gene matches: 13. This CDR3 spans 15 amino acids. CDR1 SGHAT and CDR2 FQNNGV come from the germline V gene. The CDR3 DNA is TGTGCCAGCAGTAAACTGCCGGGACAGGTGGGAAAACTGTTTTTT. Translated, it gives CASSKLPGQVGKLFF.

This clone has a handful of counts. The CDR3 DNA reads TGTGCCAGCAACCGGGACACCGCGAACACTGAAGCTTTCTTT. Encoded protein: CASNRDTANTEAFF. J is TRBJ1-1 and V is TRBV9, with D possibly TRBD1 on 6 matching bases. The CDR3 has 14 amino acids. With 6 bases removed from V and 1 base from J, the gap between germline ends came to 13 bases. CDR1 SGDLS and CDR2 YYNGEE come from the germline V gene. Filled out from reference TRBV9 and TRBJ1-1, the complete variable domain reads DSGVTQTPKHLITATGQRVTLRCSPRSGDLSVYWYQQSLDQGLQFLIQYYNGEERAKGNILERFSAQQFPDLHSELNLSSLELGDSALYFCASNRDTANTEAFFGQGTRLTVV.

V gene TRBV2 combines with J gene TRBJ2-3; 7 bases are shared with TRBD2. Per germline, CDR1 SNHLY and CDR2 FYNNEI. Germline trimming cut 6 bases from V and 5 bases from J; bases unmatched to any gene: 8. This CDR3 contains 14 residues. The CDR3 region is CASSLGTGGDTQYF. CDR3 nucleotide sequence: TGTGCCAGCAGCCTTGGGACGGGAGGAGATACGCAGTATTTT.

The chain recombines TRBV5-6 with TRBJ2-1, with TRBD2 identical over 12 bases. Germline loops: CDR1 SGHDT, CDR2 YYEEEE. The CDR3 contains 19 residues. Trimming cost V 3 bases and J 0 bases; bases outside gene matches: 10. The CDR3 region has the DNA TGTGCCAGCAGCTCCCGACTAGCGGGGGCGCAGAGCTCCTACAATGAGCAGTTCTTC. It is translated as CASSSRLAGAQSSYNEQFF.

The rearrangement uses TRBV19 and TRBJ2-3; 8 bases are a match to TRBD1. The ends lost 5 bases at V and 0 bases at J; junction bases unmatched: 7. The CDR3 runs 16 residues. CDR1 LNHDA and CDR2 SQIVND come from the germline V gene (reference sequence). The CDR3 DNA reads as TGTGCCAGTAGTGTCCCAGGGGGCGCGAGCACAGATACGCAGTATTTT. This translates into CASSVPGGASTDTQYF.

The chain combines TRBV6-5 with TRBJ2-5; D unclear. Germline CDR1 is MNHEY and CDR2 is SVGAGI. This CDR3 is 13 amino acids long. V dropped 8 bases and J dropped 3 bases, with 13 bases sitting between them. In DNA form, the CDR3 reads TGTGCCAGCGCAGGATCAATCAAAGAGACCCAGTACTTC. Encoded protein: CASAGSIKETQYF.

The V and J genes are TRBV18 and TRBJ2-7; 9 positions match TRBD1. The CDR3 is made up of 17 amino acids. The junction had 12 bases not matched to a gene; V was cut back by 3 bases and J by 3 bases. Germline-derived CDR1 and CDR2 are KGHSH and LQKENI. The CDR3 spells CASSPPWGTGRDYEQYF. The CDR3 DNA sequence: TGTGCCAGCTCACCGCCTTGGGGGACAGGGAGGGACTACGAGCAGTACTTC.

In its sample, this clone was seen many times. The chain joins TRBV20-1 to TRBJ1-5; 7 bases line up with TRBD1. The length of the CDR3 is 11 residues. V lost 6 bases, J lost 9 bases, and 5 bases stayed unmatched. Germline values: CDR1 DFQATT, CDR2 SNEGSKA (reference sequence). The CDR3 reads CSARQGLPQHF. CDR3 nucleotide sequence: TGCAGTGCGAGACAGGGTTTGCCCCAGCATTTT.

This chain joins TRBV5-1 and TRBJ1-1; the match to TRBD1 covers 8 bases. Trimming took 6 bases from V and 5 from J; bases not matched to a gene: 9. The CDR3 consists of 14 residues. Germline V gene lookup returns CDR1 SGHRS and CDR2 YFSETQ. The CDR3 DNA reads as TGCGCCAGCAACTCCGGACAGGGACGGACTGAAGCTTTCTTT. This translates into CASNSGQGRTEAFF.

J is TRBJ2-5 and V is TRBV7-9; 10 positions match TRBD2. J lost 1 base, V lost 4 bases, and 3 bases had no gene match. This CDR3 comprises 15 residues. From germline, CDR1 is SEHNR and CDR2 FQNEAQ (reference sequence). The CDR3 here is CASSSSGGSQETQYF. The CDR3 DNA sequence: TGTGCCAGCAGCTCTAGCGGGGGAAGCCAAGAGACCCAGTACTTC.

This clone was seen more than once but under ten times. As DNA, the CDR3 is TGTGCCAGCGGGGCGGGGGGGCCAACAGATACGCAGTATTTT. It codes for CASGAGGPTDTQYF. V usage is TRBV5-4 and J usage is TRBJ2-3, with 9 nucleotides matching TRBD2. The germline V gene encodes CDR1 SGHNT and CDR2 YYREEE (reference sequence). The V gene end was trimmed by 7 bases and the J gene end by 3 bases; junction bases not matched to a gene: 6. The CDR3 runs to 14 residues.

This clone came up a few times. This chain connects TRBV7-2 to TRBJ2-3; 15 nucleotides match TRBD2. J lost 4 bases, V lost 5 bases, and 13 bases had no gene match. This CDR3 contains 19 residues. CDR1 and CDR2 (germline): SGHTA, FQGNSA. This CDR3 reads CASSEPWTSGGARADTQYF. DNA of the CDR3: TGTGCCAGCAGCGAACCATGGACTAGCGGGGGGGCAAGGGCAGATACGCAGTATTTT.

As concerns this clone: The sample holds other DNA sequences that translate to the same CDR3. The chain is built from TRBV7-2 and TRBJ2-7, with 7 positions matching TRBD1. Germline V gene data show CDR1 as SGHTA and CDR2 as FQGNSA. V was pared by 5 bases and J by 4 bases, with 5 bases of the junction left unmatched. CDR3 size: 13 residues. CDR3 sequence reads: CASSPNRGYEQYF. CDR3 DNA: TGTGCCAGCAGCCCAAACAGGGGTTACGAGCAGTACTTC.